This TCR beta chain is drawn from a study of T-cell reconstitution after alpha-beta-depleted transplantation in children. Study-level points and caveats: A year post-transplant, T-cell counts and diversity derived mostly from newly produced T cells. Certain patients had high TCRbeta diversity at day 60, and it came from recipient T cells and thymic progenitors that survived.

This clonotype was seen at least ten times. Its antigen remains unidentified. This CDR3 has 12 amino acids. Germline V gene lookup returns CDR1 GTSNPN and CDR2 SVGIG (reference sequence). V gave up 3 bases and J gave up 3 bases, with 6 bases separating them. Construction of the TCRbeta library involved unique molecular identifiers. TCRdb ran MiXCR on the PCR reads and lists one entry per CDR3 protein. The sample shows some 140,000 distinct CDR3 sequences, about 9.9% of them seen only once. This chain uses TRBV30 with TRBJ2-1; D is unresolved. This TCR was recovered from a girl less than two years old who had a stem cell transplant for combined immunodeficiency, so the T cells may come from the graft donor. Sequencing was performed on PBMCs, mostly from graft donor cells, taken 180 days after TCRalphabeta/CD19-depleted stem cell transplant. The CDR3 nucleotides read TGTGCCTGGAGCCCATTCTACAATGAGCAGTTCTTC. This encodes CAWSPFYNEQFF.